A single T cell receptor beta chain is shown here with its context. The V and J ends lost 6 bases and 4 bases respectively, with 12 bases between them. Germline CDR1 reads SGHTA; CDR2 reads FQGTGA. The CDR3 extends over 14 amino acids. The data are from a study of OX40 agonist ivuxolimab in advanced cancers. Assay: immunoSEQ multiplex PCR; the TCRdb copy retains only in-frame clones and omits some. The table lists around 86,000 clones, about 80% of them singletons. The chain joins TRBV7-3 to TRBJ2-2; a possible D gene is TRBD2 (7 bases). This sample comprised CD4+ or CD8+ T cells sorted from blood, obtained in a trial of the OX40 agonist ivuxolimab. The TCR was taken from an adult with an advanced solid tumor such as melanoma, head and neck, liver or kidney cancer. The chain's CDR3 is CASSRRGPTGELFF. For the CDR3, the DNA is TGTGCCAGCAGTAGGCGGGGGCCCACCGGGGAGCTGTTTTTT.